The 17 T cell receptor beta chains below were found in one sample sequenced in a study of blood T cell repertoires in COVID-19. Some clones are missing from TCRdb's copy, which holds only in-frame ones; the method was immunoSEQ multiplex PCR. The sample carries hundreds of thousands of clones, just under 90% recorded once. Sequencing input: PBMCs or T cells enriched from blood (not recorded which). The receptors shown here come from a woman aged 45 to 65 who had recovered from COVID-19.

The chain is built from TRBV2 and TRBJ1-5, with TRBD1 identical over 11 bases. The length of the CDR3 is 15 residues. The ends lost 6 bases at V and 7 bases at J; junction bases unmatched: 8. Germline V lookup: CDR1 SNHLY, CDR2 FYNNEI. CDR3 nucleotide sequence: TGTGCCAGCAGGGGACAGGGGGGCGGTGGCCAGCCCCAGCATTTT. It encodes CASRGQGGGGQPQHF.

This clone turned up a few times. The chain carries TRBV5-1 and TRBJ1-2, with 7 positions matching TRBD1. Looked up from germline, CDR1 is SGHRS and CDR2 is YFSETQ. The CDR3 is made up of 17 amino acids. Trimming removed 5 bases from V and 2 bases from J; junction bases left unmatched: 15. CDR3 residues: CASRKDSGGRLNYGYTF. For the CDR3, the DNA is TGCGCCAGCAGAAAAGATTCAGGGGGGAGGCTCAACTATGGCTACACCTTC.

V usage is TRBV19 and J usage is TRBJ2-7; 10 bases are shared with TRBD1. The CDR3 length is 16 residues. Germline assignment: CDR1 LNHDA and CDR2 SQIVND (reference sequence). With V trimmed by 3 bases and J by 3 bases, 8 bases remained unmatched. The CDR3 sequence: CASSIGWGDRGYEQYF. DNA for the CDR3: TGTGCCAGTAGTATTGGCTGGGGGGACAGGGGCTACGAGCAGTACTTC.

This chain connects TRBV10-3 to TRBJ2-3, with 11 bases lining up with TRBD2. J gave up 1 base and V 6 bases, and 3 bases lay outside the gene matches. The germline V gene encodes CDR1 ENHRY and CDR2 SYGVKD. This CDR3 is 15 amino acids long. In DNA form, the CDR3 reads TGTGCCATCAGCCTGGGACTAGCGGGCACAGATACGCAGTATTTT. This gives the protein CAISLGLAGTDTQYF.

CDR3 sequence reads: CASSPGSVANYGYTF. The CDR3 bases are TGTGCCAGCAGCCCCGGGAGCGTAGCTAACTATGGCTACACCTTC. The genes are TRBV3-1 (or the pseudogene TRBV3-2) and TRBJ1-2; D remains ambiguous. V was cut by 4 bases and J by 0 bases, with 12 bases left in between. Germline loops: CDR1 LGHDT, CDR2 YNNKEL (reference sequence). The CDR3 totals 15 residues.

The gene calls are TRBV6-2 or TRBV6-3 and TRBJ1-4; D gene unclear. CDR1 is MNHEY, CDR2 SVGEGT, per germline. The CDR3 extends over 14 amino acids. V was trimmed by 3 bases and J by 5 bases, leaving 10 bases between them. CDR3 loop: CASSYFQWNEKLFF. The CDR3 coding sequence is TGTGCCAGCAGTTATTTTCAGTGGAATGAAAAACTGTTTTTT.

The V call is TRBV6-5, the J call TRBJ2-1; D gene ambiguous. This CDR3 is 12 amino acids long. The V gene's germline CDR1 is MNHEY and CDR2 SVGAGI. The V gene lost 2 bases and the J gene lost 9 bases, with 8 bases spanning the gap. CDR3 in DNA: TGTGCCAGCAGTTACGACGGGTTTGAGCAGTTCTTC. It codes for CASSYDGFEQFF.

The genes are TRBV9 and TRBJ2-7; maybe TRBD1 (5 bases). CDR1 and CDR2 (germline): SGDLS, YYNGEE. This CDR3 has 16 residues. V was shortened by 4 bases and J by 0 bases, with 17 bases between the two germline ends. The CDR3 DNA sequence: TGTGCCAGCAGCCCTCTAGGGGCCACCCCCTCCTACGAGCAGTACTTC. Translation: CASSPLGATPSYEQYF.

There are a few counts of this clone. The chain joins TRBV2 to TRBJ1-5; D remains ambiguous. The length of the CDR3 is 13 residues. Germline V gene lookup returns CDR1 SNHLY and CDR2 FYNNEI. V was shortened by 5 bases and J by 3 bases, with 8 bases between the two germline ends. The chain's CDR3 is CASSLSNNQPQHF. For the CDR3, the DNA is TGTGCCAGCAGTTTGTCCAACAATCAGCCCCAGCATTTT.

The table lists this clone with a count of one. V gene TRBV5-1 combines with J gene TRBJ2-2; 8 nucleotides line up with TRBD1. This CDR3 is 16 amino acids long. The germline V gene has CDR1 SGHRS and CDR2 YFSETQ. The V gene end was trimmed by 0 bases and the J gene end by 4 bases; junction bases not matched to a gene: 5. CDR3 amino acids: CASSLGDRGITGELFF. The CDR3 nucleotides read TGCGCCAGCAGCTTGGGAGACAGGGGTATCACCGGGGAGCTGTTTTTT. Full variable domain (remainder filled in from reference TRBV5-1 and TRBJ2-2): KAGVTQTPRYLIKTRGQQVTLSCSPISGHRSVSWYQQTPGQGLQFLFEYFSETQRNKGNFPGRFSGRQFSNSRSEMNVSTLELGDSALYLCASSLGDRGITGELFFGEGSRLTVL.

The chain couples TRBV30 to TRBJ2-1, with D possibly TRBD2 on 5 matching bases. Germline V gives CDR1 GTSNPN, CDR2 SVGIG (reference sequence). V was shortened by 2 bases and J by 8 bases, with 13 bases between the two germline ends. This CDR3 comprises 13 residues. This CDR3 is CAWSYSPRDEQFF. Here the CDR3 DNA reads TGTGCCTGGAGTTATAGTCCGAGGGATGAGCAGTTCTTC. The variable domain in full, completed from reference TRBV30 and TRBJ2-1, reads SQTIHQWPATLVQPVGSPLSLECTVEGTSNPNLYWYRQAAGRGLQLLFYSVGIGQISSEVPQNLSASRPQDRQFILSSKKLLLSDSGFYLCAWSYSPRDEQFFGPGTRLTVL.

The gene calls are TRBV10-3 and TRBJ2-5, with 10 bases matching TRBD2. The trim removed 6 bases at V and 5 bases at J, leaving 6 bases unmatched. Germline V gene sequence: CDR1 ENHRY, CDR2 SYGVKD. The CDR3 is 14 residues long. The CDR3 sequence: CAISQRGGMETQYF. The CDR3 coding sequence is TGTGCCATCAGCCAGCGGGGGGGGATGGAGACCCAGTACTTC.

V usage is TRBV5-1 and J usage is TRBJ2-3, with 10 bases aligning to TRBD1. Germline V gene lookup returns CDR1 SGHRS and CDR2 YFSETQ. The CDR3 loop spans 14 amino acids. V trimming: 6 bases; J trimming: 3 bases; junction bases outside the gene matches: 4. CDR3 loop: CASTWTGGTDTQYF. The CDR3, as DNA: TGCGCCAGCACATGGACAGGGGGAACAGATACGCAGTATTTT.

This chain uses TRBV6-2 or TRBV6-3 with TRBJ2-7; perhaps TRBD1 as D (7 bases). Germline values: CDR1 MNHEY, CDR2 SVGEGT. CDR3 length: 13 amino acids. Trimming stripped 2 bases from V and 8 bases from J, with 13 bases between. The CDR3 region has the DNA TGTGCCAGCAGTTACCCAGGGGGGCCACAGCAGTACTTC. Translation: CASSYPGGPQQYF.

V gene TRBV24-1 combines with J gene TRBJ2-2; perhaps TRBD1 as D (5 bases). The CDR3 extends over 14 amino acids. Germline V lookup: CDR1 KGHDR, CDR2 SFDVKD. Trimming shortened V by 9 bases and J by 3 bases, and 13 bases separated the two germline ends. CDR3 in amino acids: CATAAARDTGELFF. The DNA for the CDR3 is TGTGCCACCGCTGCGGCCAGGGACACCGGGGAGCTGTTTTTT.

The table lists this clone with a count of one. The chain is built from TRBV5-6 and TRBJ2-3, with TRBD2 as a possible D gene (7 bases). CDR3 size: 14 residues. Trimming removed 4 bases from V and 3 bases from J, with 12 bases in between. The germline V gene has CDR1 SGHDT and CDR2 YYEEEE. The CDR3 coding sequence is TGTGCCAGCAGCCGAGGGGGAGGGACAGATACGCAGTATTTT. It yields the protein CASSRGGGTDTQYF.

The gene calls are TRBV4-1 and TRBJ2-3, with 7 bases that match TRBD2. CDR3 length: 15 amino acids. Per the germline V gene, CDR1 is MGHRA and CDR2 is YSYEKL. J was trimmed by 0 bases and V by 3 bases; bases with no gene match: 3. As DNA, the CDR3 is TGCGCCAGCAGCCAGAAGCGGGGTAGCACAGATACGCAGTATTTT. Residues: CASSQKRGSTDTQYF.